A selection of T cell receptor beta chains follows, all from one sample in a study of blood T cell repertoires in COVID-19. Method: immunoSEQ multiplex PCR; TCRdb's copy keeps in-frame clones and lacks some. The data show roughly 150,000 clones, approximately 84% seen once. The sequenced sample consisted of peripheral blood. The receptors originated from a woman of 80 years or more with COVID-19, enrolled during active disease. Both conserved end residues are part of each CDR3. The D gene is left open where the match is weak. Rows give clone size only sometimes, using once, few, many, or a class for an expanded clone.

d_call	v_call	clone_size	j_call	cdr3_nt	cdr3_aa
TRBD1	TRBV24-1	once	TRBJ2-3	TGTGCCACCAGCGTCACTACGGGACAGGGGGCTGCAGATACGCAGTATTTT	CATSVTTGQGAADTQYF
.	TRBV5-1	.	TRBJ2-7	TGCGCCAGCAGCTTGAGTGGACAGCCCTACGAGCAGTACTTC	CASSLSGQPYEQYF
.	TRBV6-5	.	TRBJ1-1	TGTGCCAGCAGCCCCTATGATAAGGAAGCTTTCTTT	CASSPYDKEAFF
TRBD1	TRBV11-3	once	TRBJ2-2	TGTGCCAGCAGCTCTCGGGACAGGGGGCACACCGGGGAGCTGTTTTTT	CASSSRDRGHTGELFF
.	TRBV2	.	TRBJ2-3	TGTGCCAGCATGGGAGGGGGACCGTTCACAGATACGCAGTATTTT	CASMGGGPFTDTQYF
.	TRBV27	.	TRBJ2-3	TGTGCCAGCAGTTTTTTAGGGGGGGCTCGCACAGATACGCAGTATTTT	CASSFLGGARTDTQYF
TRBD1	TRBV6-2/TRBV6-3	.	TRBJ1-2	TGTGCCAGCAGCCGGCCGGGACAGGTCGCCGGACTCTATGGCTACACCTTC	CASSRPGQVAGLYGYTF
.	TRBV9	.	TRBJ2-1	TGTGCCAGCAGACGGGGCAATGAGCAGTTCTTC	CASRRGNEQFF
TRBD1	TRBV5-1	few	TRBJ1-2	TGCGCCAGCTCCGGACAGGTAGACGCTCTCACCGGAGGCTACACCTTC	CASSGQVDALTGGYTF
TRBD2	TRBV9	.	TRBJ2-1	TGTGCCAGCAGCGTAGGGGTAGCGGGAGGGTACAATGAGCAGTTCTTC	CASSVGVAGGYNEQFF
.	TRBV18	.	TRBJ2-1	TGTGCCAGCTCACCCACCCTGGAGGGGGCTGAGCAGTTCTTC	CASSPTLEGAEQFF
TRBD1	TRBV6-6	.	TRBJ1-1	TGTGCCAGCAGCCGCGGACAGGACACTGAAGCTTTCTTT	CASSRGQDTEAFF
.	TRBV7-2	.	TRBJ2-3	TGTGCCAGCAGCTTAGTATCCAGGGGCGCAGATACGCAGTATTTT	CASSLVSRGADTQYF
TRBD1	TRBV30	.	TRBJ1-1	TGTGCCTGGAGTAAAGGGACAGGGTGGGACACTGAAGCTTTCTTT	CAWSKGTGWDTEAFF
.	TRBV29-1	.	TRBJ1-1	TGCAGCGTTGACAGAACCGCGAACACTGAAGCTTTCTTT	CSVDRTANTEAFF
TRBD1	TRBV2	.	TRBJ1-5	TGTGCCAGCACCTCCGACAGGGGCAGCAATCAGCCCCAGCATTTT	CASTSDRGSNQPQHF
TRBD2	TRBV11-1	.	TRBJ2-1	TGTGCCAGCAGCCGCGGGACTAGCGGGAGCAATGAGCAGTTCTTC	CASSRGTSGSNEQFF
TRBD1	TRBV2	few	TRBJ1-2	TGTGCCAGCAGTATCGACAGGGAGGTCGGAGGCTACACCTTC	CASSIDREVGGYTF
.	TRBV20-1	.	TRBJ1-1	TGCAGTGCTAGAATAGGAGCTGAAGCTTTCTTT	CSARIGAEAFF
TRBD2	TRBV18	.	TRBJ2-5	TGTGCCAGCTCACCCTGGACAGGGGGACTAGCGGGAGAGACCCAGTACTTC	CASSPWTGGLAGETQYF
TRBD2	TRBV28	few	TRBJ2-1	TGTGCCAGCAGTATTAGCGGGAGGCTCTACAATGAGCAGTTCTTC	CASSISGRLYNEQFF
TRBD2	TRBV3-1/TRBV3-2	.	TRBJ2-5	TGTGCCAGCAGTCTTAGCGGGGGGGCCCAAGAGACCCAGTACTTC	CASSLSGGAQETQYF
TRBD2	TRBV7-7	.	TRBJ2-1	TGTGCCAGCGTTACTGTAGGGGGACTAGCGGGTTATATCTTTTACAATGAGCAGTTCTTC	CASVTVGGLAGYIFYNEQFF
TRBD1	TRBV14	few	TRBJ1-6	TGTGCCAGCAGCCAAGATTACCAGGGGGAATCACCCCTCCACTTT	CASSQDYQGESPLHF
.	TRBV6-6	.	TRBJ1-4	TGTGCCAGCCTTTCCCTTAGGGAGGAAAAACTGTTTTTT	CASLSLREEKLFF
.	TRBV18	.	TRBJ2-1	TGTGCCAGCTCACCACCGGCGGGAAGTAATGAGCAGTTCTTC	CASSPPAGSNEQFF
TRBD1	TRBV7-9	.	TRBJ1-2	TGTGCCAGCAGCTTAGGGACAGGTATAGGCTACACCTTC	CASSLGTGIGYTF
.	TRBV2	.	TRBJ1-6	TGTGCCAGCACCGGCGGCTACTCCTATTCACCCCTCCACTTT	CASTGGYSYSPLHF
.	TRBV6-6	.	TRBJ2-5	TGTGCCAGCAGCAGGATAGGGAGAATCCAAGAGACCCAGTACTTC	CASSRIGRIQETQYF
.	TRBV7-9	.	TRBJ2-5	TGTGCCAGCACCCTAGCCTATCAAGAGACCCAGTACTTC	CASTLAYQETQYF
TRBD1	TRBV18	.	TRBJ1-5	TGTGCCAGCTCAGCCTTGACAGGGGGCTATCAGCCCCAGCATTTT	CASSALTGGYQPQHF
TRBD1	TRBV27	.	TRBJ2-7	TGTGCCAGCAGTTATGGGACAGGGAACGAGCAGTACTTC	CASSYGTGNEQYF
.	TRBV19	.	TRBJ2-2	TGTGCCAGTGTCGCGGGGGCCGTTATGACCGGGGAGCTGTTTTTT	CASVAGAVMTGELFF
.	TRBV6-1	.	TRBJ1-3	TGTGCCAGCAGTCTGAGCTCTGGAAACACCATATATTTT	CASSLSSGNTIYF
TRBD2	TRBV18	.	TRBJ2-1	TGTGCCAGCTCACCTACTAGCGCTACATACAATGAGCAGTTCTTC	CASSPTSATYNEQFF
TRBD2	TRBV12-3/TRBV12-4	.	TRBJ2-7	TGTGCCAGCAGGCGTAGCGGGCGGTACGAGCAGTACTTC	CASRRSGRYEQYF
.	TRBV10-3	once	TRBJ2-7	TGTGCCATCAGTGAGTCACAGGGATATGGCTCCTACGAGCAGTACTTC	CAISESQGYGSYEQYF
TRBD1	TRBV7-2	.	TRBJ2-1	TGTGCCAGCAGCTTCCGGGACAGCTACAATGAGCAGTTCTTC	CASSFRDSYNEQFF
.	TRBV5-8	.	TRBJ1-1	TGTGCCAGCAGGGGGGGGACTGAAGCTTTCTTT	CASRGGTEAFF
.	TRBV21-1	many	TRBJ2-7	TGTGCCAGCAGGAAGGGGGAGGGAGGGATCGGCGAGCAGTACTTC	CASRKGEGGIGEQYF
.	TRBV7-3	once	TRBJ2-3	TGTGCCAGCAGCTTAGAGTCTAGCACAGATACGCAGTATTTT	CASSLESSTDTQYF
.	TRBV7-3	.	TRBJ2-2	TGTGCCAGCAGCTTCCGAGCGGGCAACACCGGGGAGCTGTTTTTT	CASSFRAGNTGELFF
.	TRBV27	.	TRBJ1-1	TGTGCCAGCAGTTTATACGGAGGGCCCCTCAACACTGAAGCTTTCTTT	CASSLYGGPLNTEAFF
TRBD1	TRBV6-5	once	TRBJ1-5	TGTGCCAGCAGAAAGGGACAGGGCTGGCAGCCCCAGCATTTT	CASRKGQGWQPQHF
.	TRBV11-2	.	TRBJ2-7	TGTGCCAGCAGAATCGGACATCTGGGCGACGGCGAGCAGTACTTC	CASRIGHLGDGEQYF